There are a few counts of the clone carrying this TCR beta chain. Its specificity is unknown. This sample was included in a study of cytomegalovirus exposure and HLA in healthy donors. Overall study findings and caveats: Sequencing artifact likely explains a cluster of highly shared sequence variants.

PCR employed 60 Vbeta and 13 Jbeta primers. The data were produced by immunoSEQ multiplex PCR, yet TCRdb's version contains in-frame clones alone and is incomplete. The sample contains 100,000 or so clones, about 83% of which appear only once. Specimen: PBMCs. The source of this sequence is a female donor in good health and CMV-seropositive.

The CDR3 loop is CASSILIGTASSGNTIYF. The CDR3 DNA sequence: TGTGCCAGTAGTATTTTAATAGGGACAGCGAGCTCTGGAAACACCATATATTTT. V and J are TRBV19 and TRBJ1-3; 7 bases map to TRBD1. CDR1 and CDR2 from the germline V gene are LNHDA and SQIVND (reference sequence). There are 18 residues in the CDR3. The trim removed 3 bases at V and 0 bases at J, leaving 11 bases unmatched.